Following are 19 T cell receptor beta chains from one sample sequenced in a study of regulatory T cells in long-lasting Graves disease. The time point was: newly diagnosed GD, antithyroid drugs for less than 3 months. The TCR library was prepared using RNA isolated from PBMCs. Combining iRepertoire HTBI primers with Arm-PCR of CDR3 regions, the authors built TCR beta libraries. MiXCR, run by TCRdb on the multiplex PCR reads, gives a single entry per CDR3 protein. The repertoire includes 500,000 or so distinct CDR3 sequences, more than 15% of them detected once, and 20% to 25% sits in the top ten. These records were also assigned to another study, of T cells in Graves' hyperthyroidism and ophthalmopathy.

Sequences were derived from peripheral blood mononuclear cells (PBMCs), sampled at new diagnosis, from a patient treated with antithyroid drugs. These TCRs come from a middle-aged woman with Graves disease.

This clonotype occurred once. Just one base apart from a much larger clone, this may be a read error. The chain employs TRBV18 and TRBJ2-1; 7 bases fit TRBD1. Germline trimming cut 3 bases from V and 13 bases from J; bases unmatched to any gene: 12. CDR3 length equals 14 residues. Germline assignment: CDR1 KGHSH and CDR2 LQKENI. CDR3 nucleotide sequence: TGTGCCAGCTCACCCCGGGACAGAGAAGAGACCCAGTTCTTC. It is translated as CASSPRDREETQFF.

This clonotype was counted only a few times. This chain joins TRBV29-1 and TRBJ1-1, with a tentative D call TRBD1 (6 bases). CDR3 length equals 11 residues. V was pared by 6 bases and J by 4 bases, with 9 bases between. CDR1 and CDR2 (germline): SQVTM, ANQGSEA. CDR3 protein: CSVAGVTEAFF. The CDR3 DNA reads as TGCAGCGTGGCAGGGGTCACTGAAGCTTTCTTT. The full variable domain, completed using reference TRBV29-1 and TRBJ1-1, is SAVISQKPSRDICQRGTSLTIQCQVDSQVTMMFWYRQQPGQSLTLIATANQGSEATYESGFVIDKFPISRPNLTFSTLTVSNMSPEDSSIYLCSVAGVTEAFFGQGTRLTVV.

This clonotype was detected only a few times. The V and J genes are TRBV10-2 and TRBJ1-3; no firm D call. CDR3 length: 16 residues. Germline V gene data show CDR1 as WSHSY and CDR2 as SAAADI. V was pared by 2 bases and J by 0 bases, with 11 bases between. This CDR3 is CASSEHFQPSGNTIYF. CDR3 nucleotides: TGCGCCAGCAGTGAGCATTTTCAGCCCTCTGGAAACACCATATATTTT.

Comment on this clonotype: Germline and junction disagree at one end, which may indicate a read error. This sequence joins TRBV6-2 or TRBV6-3 and TRBJ1-2; D possibly corresponds to TRBD1 (5 bases). Germline CDR1 MNHEY, CDR2 SVGEGT. The CDR3 sequence is 15 residues long. The CDR3 DNA reads TGTGCCAGCACCAGGGAGAGTGTTATGCGGTCCGGCTACGCCTTC. This gives the protein CASTRESVMRSGYAF.

This clonotype was seen more than once but under ten times. The chain recombines TRBV29-1 with TRBJ1-6; D not resolved. Germline CDR1 reads SQVTM; CDR2 reads ANQGSEA. Trimming left V 4 bases short and J 6 bases short, with 10 bases between. The CDR3 covers 13 residues. The CDR3 sequence: CSVGTDFNSPLHF. Here the CDR3 DNA reads TGCAGCGTTGGGACTGATTTTAATTCACCCCTCCACTTT.

This clonotype was seen at least ten times. The chain employs TRBV6-1 and TRBJ1-3; maybe TRBD1 (5 bases). Trimming pared 8 bases from V and 2 bases from J, leaving 13 bases between. The CDR3 is 14 amino acids. CDR1 and CDR2 (germline): MNHNS, SASEGT. The chain's CDR3 is CASARGDAGNTIYF. The CDR3 DNA is TGTGCCAGCGCGAGAGGGGATGCTGGAAACACCATATATTTT.

This clonotype was counted only a few times. V gene TRBV6-1 combines with J gene TRBJ2-2; a weak D match, TRBD1 (6 bases). V dropped 6 bases and J dropped 3 bases, with 8 bases sitting between them. Germline loops: CDR1 MNHNS, CDR2 SASEGT. The CDR3 contains 13 residues. The CDR3 DNA reads as TGTGCCAGCAGCTGGACAGACACCGGGGAGCTGTTTTTT. Translating gives CASSWTDTGELFF.

This clonotype was seen many times. The V gene is TRBV3-1, the J gene TRBJ1-3; D remains ambiguous. The CDR3 has 11 amino acids. The ends were cut back, 2 bases at V and 7 bases at J, with 3 bases in the middle. The V gene's germline CDR1 is LGHDT and CDR2 YNNKEL (reference sequence). CDR3 residues: CASSQSNTIYF. The CDR3 coding sequence is TGTGCCAGCAGCCAAAGTAACACCATATATTTT.

The chain is built from TRBV11-2 and TRBJ1-1; a weak D match, TRBD1 (5 bases). The CDR3 runs 13 residues. V was pared by 0 bases and J by 11 bases, with 13 bases between. The germline V gene has CDR1 SGHAT and CDR2 FQNNGV. This CDR3 is CASSLDPSGPAFF. CDR3 DNA sequence: TGTGCCAGCAGCTTAGATCCCTCAGGGCCGGCTTTCTTT. Based on the CDR3 plus reference TRBV11-2 and TRBJ1-1, the full variable domain is EAGVAQSPRYKIIEKRQSVAFWCNPISGHATLYWYQQILGQGPKLLIQFQNNGVVDDSQLPKDRFSAERLKGVDSTLKIQPAKLEDSAVYLCASSLDPSGPAFFGQGTRLTVV.

This clonotype was found many times. The chain uses TRBV12-3 or TRBV12-4 and TRBJ1-2, with no clear D. Deletions cut 1 base from V and 3 bases from J, with 15 bases between. This CDR3 comprises 16 residues. CDR3 in amino acids: CASSLGGGRSYYGYTF. The CDR3 DNA is TGTGCCAGCAGTTTAGGAGGTGGCCGAAGCTACTATGGCTACACCTTC.

This clonotype was recorded many times. The J gene is TRBJ1-1, the V gene TRBV18; 7 positions match TRBD1. Germline V lookup: CDR1 KGHSH, CDR2 LQKENI. The CDR3 contains 14 residues. V trimming: 4 bases; J trimming: 3 bases; junction bases outside the gene matches: 5. DNA for the CDR3: TGTGCCAGCTCACAACAGGGGTGGGACACTGAAGCTTTCTTT. It codes for CASSQQGWDTEAFF.

This clonotype has a count of ten or more. The V gene is TRBV6-1, the J gene TRBJ1-2, with 9 positions matching TRBD1. Germline CDR1 reads MNHNS; CDR2 reads SASEGT. This CDR3 region has 13 residues. Germline trimming cut 8 bases from V and 6 bases from J; bases unmatched to any gene: 7. For the CDR3, the DNA is TGTGCCAGCTCACAGGGGGCAGTGGATGGCTACACCTTC. Its translation is CASSQGAVDGYTF.

In its sample, this clonotype was seen a few times. In DNA form, the CDR3 reads TGTGCCACCAGTGACGGACAGTTTCGTGGCTACACCTTC. This encodes CATSDGQFRGYTF. The chain joins TRBV24-1 to TRBJ1-2; weak D call: TRBD1 (6 bases). The CDR3 covers 13 residues. CDR1 is KGHDR, CDR2 SFDVKD, per germline. V was pared by 4 bases and J by 7 bases, with 12 bases between.

This clonotype was seen more than once but under ten times. V and J are TRBV12-3 or TRBV12-4 and TRBJ2-1, with D maybe TRBD2 (6 bases). There are 16 residues in the CDR3. V was shortened by 2 bases and J by 3 bases, with 14 bases between the two germline ends. CDR3 sequence (DNA): TGTGCCAGCAGTTTACAGGCTAGCGTCTTCTACAATGAGCAGTTCTTC. This codes for CASSLQASVFYNEQFF.

The sample holds many counts of this clonotype. This chain joins TRBV30 and TRBJ1-1, with D unclear. CDR3 length equals 13 residues. Deletions cut 0 bases from V and 6 bases from J, with 11 bases between. Germline values: CDR1 GTSNPN, CDR2 SVGIG (reference sequence). CDR3: CAWSVLRVPEAFF. The CDR3 nucleotides read TGTGCCTGGAGTGTACTGAGGGTCCCTGAAGCTTTCTTT.

This clonotype was recorded at least ten times. The chain is built from TRBV7-9 and TRBJ1-6; possibly TRBD1 for D (5 bases). CDR3 length equals 15 residues. The V gene lost 5 bases and the J gene lost 7 bases, with 15 bases spanning the gap. The V gene's germline CDR1 is SEHNR and CDR2 FQNEAQ (reference sequence). The DNA of the CDR3 is TGTGCCAGCAGCCCGACAGTTGGGGGGAATTCACCCCTCCACTTT. Residues: CASSPTVGGNSPLHF.

This clonotype was seen ten or more times. Compared with germline, one end of the junction differs, possibly owing to a read error. J is TRBJ1-1 and V is TRBV7-9; maybe TRBD1 (5 bases). There are 14 residues in the CDR3. The germline V gene has CDR1 SEHNR and CDR2 FQNEAQ (reference sequence). CDR3 amino acids: CASSLEGVSTEAFF. CDR3 in DNA: TGCGCCAGCAGCTTGGAAGGGGTGAGCACTGAAGCTTTCTTT. The full variable domain, completed using reference TRBV7-9 and TRBJ1-1, is DTGVSQNPRHKITKRGQNVTFRCDPISEHNRLYWYRQTLGQGPEFLTYFQNEAQLEKSRLLSDRFSAERPKGSFSTLEIQRTEQGDSAMYLCASSLEGVSTEAFFGQGTRLTVV.

This clonotype was seen more than once but under ten times. This sequence joins TRBV12-3 or TRBV12-4 and TRBJ1-4; the D is unclear. The CDR3 is 12 residues long. V gave up 1 base and J gave up 10 bases, with 7 bases separating them. This CDR3 reads CASSLGVGKLFF. CDR3 coding DNA: TGTGCCAGCAGTTTAGGAGTTGGAAAACTGTTTTTT.

The rearrangement joins TRBV5-1 to TRBJ2-2; D is unresolved. Germline V lookup: CDR1 SGHRS, CDR2 YFSETQ. CDR3 size: 16 residues. With 4 bases removed from V and 5 bases from J, the gap between germline ends came to 18 bases. The CDR3 region has the DNA TGCGCCAGCAGCAAGGACCCCAATAAAGGGACCGGGGAGCTGTTTTTT. It specifies CASSKDPNKGTGELFF.